This T cell receptor (beta chain) stems from a study of cytomegalovirus exposure and HLA in healthy donors. With respect to this clone: Antigen specificity is unknown.

The PCR had 60 Vbeta and 13 Jbeta primers. Assay used: immunoSEQ multiplex PCR; TCRdb lists only in-frame clones, some missing. In the table there are about 83,000 clones, about 69% of which are singletons. Findings of the study overall: A later analysis showed HLA-associated TCR beta chains outstripping equally common others in clonal expansion. TCR beta V- and J-gene trimming, according to a later analysis, was linked to a missense DCLRE1C variant. Most likely, a cluster of highly shared sequence variants arose as a sequencing artifact.

V was pared by 4 bases and J by 0 bases, with 9 bases of the junction left unmatched. Germline V gene lookup returns CDR1 SEHNR and CDR2 FQNEAQ (reference sequence). The CDR3 loop spans 16 amino acids. The chain joins TRBV7-9 to TRBJ2-7, with 7 bases that match TRBD1. The TCR originated in a man aged 55 to 70 in good health and CMV-seronegative. Sequences were obtained from PBMCs. The CDR3 DNA reads as TGTGCCAGCAGCTCAAATGGACAGGCGAGCTCCTACGAGCAGTACTTC. Translated: CASSSNGQASSYEQYF.